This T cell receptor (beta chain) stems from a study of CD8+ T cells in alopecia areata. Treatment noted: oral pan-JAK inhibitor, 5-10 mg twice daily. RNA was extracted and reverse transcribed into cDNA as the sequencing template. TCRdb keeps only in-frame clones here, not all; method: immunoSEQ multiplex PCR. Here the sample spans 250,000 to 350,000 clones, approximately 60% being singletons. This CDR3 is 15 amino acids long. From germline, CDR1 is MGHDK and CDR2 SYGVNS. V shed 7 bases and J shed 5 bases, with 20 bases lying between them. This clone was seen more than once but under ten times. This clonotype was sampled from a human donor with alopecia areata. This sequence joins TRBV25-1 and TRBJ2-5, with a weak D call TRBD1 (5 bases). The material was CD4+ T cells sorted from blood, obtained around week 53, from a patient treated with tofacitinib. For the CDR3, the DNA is TGTGCCAGCACCCCAGGGAACGGACCAAGGGAGACCCAGTACTTC. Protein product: CASTPGNGPRETQYF.